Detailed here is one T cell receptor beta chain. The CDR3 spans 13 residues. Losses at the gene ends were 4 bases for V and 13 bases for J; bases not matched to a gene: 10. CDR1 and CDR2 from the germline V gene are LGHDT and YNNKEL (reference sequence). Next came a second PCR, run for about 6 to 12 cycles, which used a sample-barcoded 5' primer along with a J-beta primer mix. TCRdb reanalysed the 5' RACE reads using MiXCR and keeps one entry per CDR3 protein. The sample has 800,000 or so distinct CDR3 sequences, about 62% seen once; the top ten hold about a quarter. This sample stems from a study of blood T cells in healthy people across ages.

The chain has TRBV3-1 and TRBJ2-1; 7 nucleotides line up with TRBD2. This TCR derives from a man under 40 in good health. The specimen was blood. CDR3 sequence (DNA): TGTGCCAGCAGCCCCCGAACCGGGACTAACCAGTTCTTC. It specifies CASSPRTGTNQFF.